This entry concerns a single T cell receptor beta chain. Original handling: Reference gene primers were amplified, and this amplification served to estimate nucleated cell counts. Libraries were prepared by immunoSEQ multiplex PCR; TCRdb keeps only in-frame clonotypes and omits some of them. That table gives V, J and clone size, and the DNA gave D and trimming. The sample has roughly 500,000 clones, 75% to 90% seen once. The Seattle patients joined while their infection was active and were tracked longitudinally afterward. The V end lost 5 bases, the J end lost 7 bases, and 16 bases lay between the germline ends. Germline V lookup: CDR1 SGHDT, CDR2 YYEEEE. The CDR3 is 15 amino acids. The sample belongs to a study of blood T cell repertoires in COVID-19. Study at large: Some COVID-19 samples were acute and others convalescent; all came from the United States, Italy and Spain. The analysed material was cDNA or gDNA that came from T cells, B-cell-depleted T cells, or PBMCs.

The rearrangement uses TRBV5-6 and TRBJ1-6; the D gene is possibly TRBD1 (6 bases). Sequenced material: peripheral blood. This receptor was obtained from a man aged 18 to 30 with COVID-19, enrolled during active disease. CDR3 DNA sequence: TGTGCCAGCAGGGGGGCGACGGGACCAAATTCACCCCTCCACTTT. This codes for CASRGATGPNSPLHF.